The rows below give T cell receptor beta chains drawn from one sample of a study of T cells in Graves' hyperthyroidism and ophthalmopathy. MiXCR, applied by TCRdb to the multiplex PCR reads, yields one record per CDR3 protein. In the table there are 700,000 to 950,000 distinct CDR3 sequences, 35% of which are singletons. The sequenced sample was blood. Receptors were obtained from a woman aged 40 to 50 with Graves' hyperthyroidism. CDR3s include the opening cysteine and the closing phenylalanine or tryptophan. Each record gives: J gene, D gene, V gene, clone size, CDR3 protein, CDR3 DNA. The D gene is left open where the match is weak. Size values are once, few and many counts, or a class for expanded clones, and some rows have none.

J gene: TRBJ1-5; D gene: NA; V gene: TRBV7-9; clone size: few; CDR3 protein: CASSQPSLRGASGNQPQHF; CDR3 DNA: TGCGCCAGCAGCCAACCTTCCCTCCGGGGGGCCAGCGGCAATCAGCCCCAGCATTTT
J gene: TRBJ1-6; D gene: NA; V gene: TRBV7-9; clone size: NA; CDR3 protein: CASSWGRADSPLHF; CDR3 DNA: TGTGCCAGCAGCTGGGGGAGGGCGGATTCACCCCTCCACTTT
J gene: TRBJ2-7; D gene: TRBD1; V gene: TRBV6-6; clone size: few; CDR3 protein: CASSPYRQGMIYYEQYF; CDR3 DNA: TGTGCCAGCAGCCCCTATCGACAGGGAATGATCTACTACGAGCAGTACTTC
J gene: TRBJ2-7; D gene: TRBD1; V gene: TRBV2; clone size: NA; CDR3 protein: CASSEAAPRDSEYF; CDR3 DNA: TGTGCCAGCAGTGAAGCTGCCCCACGGGACAGCGAGTACTTC
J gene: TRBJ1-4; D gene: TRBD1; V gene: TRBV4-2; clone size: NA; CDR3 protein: CASSQDEDRGGEKLFF; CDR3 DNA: TGTGCCAGCAGCCAAGATGAGGACAGGGGCGGAGAAAAACTGTTTTTT
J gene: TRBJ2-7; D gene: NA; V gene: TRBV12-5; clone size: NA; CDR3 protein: CASGFTDGGVSYEQYF; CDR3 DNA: TGTGCTAGTGGTTTTACGGACGGGGGAGTTTCCTACGAGCAGTACTTC
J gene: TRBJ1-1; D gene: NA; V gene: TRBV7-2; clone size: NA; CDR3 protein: CASSLEGGGRAAFF; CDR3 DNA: TGTGCCAGCAGCTTAGAAGGGGGGGGTCGCGCAGCTTTCTTT
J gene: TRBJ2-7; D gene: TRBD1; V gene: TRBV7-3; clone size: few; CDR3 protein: CASSQDSGTAYEQYF; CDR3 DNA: TGCGCCAGCAGCCAAGACTCCGGGACAGCCTACGAGCAGTACTTC
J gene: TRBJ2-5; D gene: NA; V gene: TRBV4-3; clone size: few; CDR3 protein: CASSHPGVGGETQYF; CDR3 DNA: TGCGCCAGCAGCCACCCCGGGGTAGGGGGGGAGACCCAGTACTTC
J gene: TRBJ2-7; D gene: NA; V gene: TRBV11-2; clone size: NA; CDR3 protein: CASSRDYRSYEQYF; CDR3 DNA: TGTGCCAGCAGCCGTGACTACCGCTCCTACGAGCAGTACTTC
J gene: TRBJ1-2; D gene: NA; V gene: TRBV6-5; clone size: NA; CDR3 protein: CASNDSPANYGYTF; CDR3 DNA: TGTGCCAGCAATGACAGCCCGGCTAACTATGGCTACACCTTC
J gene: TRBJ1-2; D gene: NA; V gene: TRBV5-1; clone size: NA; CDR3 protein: CASSPLGPGDYGYTF; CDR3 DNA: TGCGCCAGCAGCCCCCTCGGCCCTGGGGACTATGGCTACACCTTC
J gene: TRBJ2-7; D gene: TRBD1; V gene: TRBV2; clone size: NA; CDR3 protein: CASSSGQGGEGYEQYF; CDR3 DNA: TGTGCCAGCAGTTCTGGACAGGGGGGAGAGGGCTACGAGCAGTACTTC
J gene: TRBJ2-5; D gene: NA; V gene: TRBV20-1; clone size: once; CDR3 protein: CSAADGPQYF; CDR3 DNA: TGCAGTGCCGCGGATGGGCCCCAGTACTTC
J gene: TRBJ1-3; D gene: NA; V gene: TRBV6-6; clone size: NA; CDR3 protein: CASSYSSASGNTIYF; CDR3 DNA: TGTGCCAGCAGTTACTCGTCGGCCTCTGGAAACACCATATATTTT
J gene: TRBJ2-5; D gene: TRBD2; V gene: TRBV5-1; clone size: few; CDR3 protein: CASSPTSGGEETQYF; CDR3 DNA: TGCGCCAGCAGCCCGACTAGCGGGGGTGAAGAGACCCAGTACTTC
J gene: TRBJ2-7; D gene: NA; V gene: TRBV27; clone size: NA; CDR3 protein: CASSLWGTAYEQYF; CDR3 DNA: TGTGCCAGCAGTTTGTGGGGTACGGCCTACGAGCAGTACTTC
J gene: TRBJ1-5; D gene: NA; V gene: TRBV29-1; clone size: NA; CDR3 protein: CSVDDGTSDSSNQPQHF; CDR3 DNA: TGCAGCGTTGACGACGGGACCTCAGACAGTAGCAATCAGCCCCAGCATTTT
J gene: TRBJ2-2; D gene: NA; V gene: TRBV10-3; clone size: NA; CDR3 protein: CAISENTGELFF; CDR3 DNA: TGTGCCATCAGTGAGAACACCGGGGAGCTGTTTTTT
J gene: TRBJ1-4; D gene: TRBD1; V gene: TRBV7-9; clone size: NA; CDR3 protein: CASSLLTGSEKLFF; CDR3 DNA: TGTGCCAGCAGCTTGTTGACAGGGAGTGAAAAACTGTTTTTT
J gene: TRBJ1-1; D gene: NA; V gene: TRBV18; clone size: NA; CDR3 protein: CASSNRALPEAFF; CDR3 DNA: TGTGCCAGCTCAAATCGGGCGCTCCCTGAAGCTTTCTTT
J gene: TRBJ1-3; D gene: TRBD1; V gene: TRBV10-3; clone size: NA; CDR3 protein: CAFSESGQGTGNTIYF; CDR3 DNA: TGTGCCTTCAGTGAGTCCGGACAGGGGACCGGAAACACCATATATTTT
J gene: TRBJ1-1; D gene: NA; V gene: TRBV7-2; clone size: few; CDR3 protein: CASSTFLDGNTEAFF; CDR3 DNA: TGTGCCAGCAGCACCTTTCTGGACGGGAACACTGAAGCTTTCTTT
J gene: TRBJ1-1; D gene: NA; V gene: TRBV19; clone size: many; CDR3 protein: CASSIFTEAFF; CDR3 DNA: TGTGCCAGTAGTATATTTACTGAAGCTTTCTTT
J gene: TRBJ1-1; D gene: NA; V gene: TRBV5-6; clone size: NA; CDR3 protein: CASRPWGVGTEAFF; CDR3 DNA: TGTGCCAGCAGACCCTGGGGCGTCGGAACTGAAGCTTTCTTT
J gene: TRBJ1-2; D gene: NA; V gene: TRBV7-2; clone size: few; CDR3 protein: CASSPRNGYGYTF; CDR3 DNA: TGTGCCAGCAGCCCGAGGAATGGATATGGCTACACCTTC
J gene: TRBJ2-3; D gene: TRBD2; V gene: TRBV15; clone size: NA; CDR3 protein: CATSRDSAGGLTDTQYF; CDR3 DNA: TGTGCCACCAGCAGAGATTCGGCGGGGGGGCTAACAGATACGCAGTATTTT
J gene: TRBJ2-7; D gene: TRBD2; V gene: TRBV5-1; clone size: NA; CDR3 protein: CASSSGLAGDGAYEQYF; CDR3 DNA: TGCGCCAGCAGCTCAGGACTAGCGGGAGACGGGGCCTACGAGCAGTACTTC
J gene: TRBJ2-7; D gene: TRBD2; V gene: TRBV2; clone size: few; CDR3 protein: CASSHSPLAGDSYEQYF; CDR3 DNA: TGTGCCAGCAGCCATTCCCCACTAGCGGGGGATTCCTACGAGCAGTACTTC
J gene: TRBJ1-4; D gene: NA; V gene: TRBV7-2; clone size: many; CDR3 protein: CASSLWQGKGEKLFF; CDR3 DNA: TGTGCCAGCAGCTTATGGCAGGGGAAAGGAGAAAAACTGTTTTTT
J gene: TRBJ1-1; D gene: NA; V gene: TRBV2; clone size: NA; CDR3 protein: CASSEATMILVGTEAFF; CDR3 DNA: TGTGCCAGCAGTGAAGCAACTATGATCTTAGTAGGCACTGAAGCTTTCTTT
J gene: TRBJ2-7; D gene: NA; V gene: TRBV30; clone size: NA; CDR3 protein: CAWSDHRSYEQYF; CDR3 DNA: TGTGCCTGGAGTGACCACCGGAGCTACGAGCAGTACTTC
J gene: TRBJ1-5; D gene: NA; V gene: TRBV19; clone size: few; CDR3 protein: CASSTQGSNQPQHF; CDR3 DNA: TGTGCCAGTAGTACCCAGGGGAGCAATCAGCCCCAGCATTTT
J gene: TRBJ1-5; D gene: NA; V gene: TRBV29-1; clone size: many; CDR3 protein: CSVVEYSNQPQHF; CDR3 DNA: TGCAGCGTTGTTGAGTATAGCAATCAGCCCCAGCATTTT
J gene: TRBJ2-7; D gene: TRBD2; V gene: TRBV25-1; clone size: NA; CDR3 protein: CASGLGFYEQYF; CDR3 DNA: TGTGCTAGCGGGTTGGGCTTCTACGAGCAGTACTTC
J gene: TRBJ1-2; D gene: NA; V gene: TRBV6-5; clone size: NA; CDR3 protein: CASSLEGQSLNYGYTF; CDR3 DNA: TGTGCCAGCAGTTTGGAAGGACAGTCCCTTAACTATGGCTACACCTTC
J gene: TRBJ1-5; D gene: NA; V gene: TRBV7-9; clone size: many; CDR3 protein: CASSLGNQPQHF; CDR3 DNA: TGTGCCAGCAGCTTAGGGAATCAGCCCCAGCATTTT
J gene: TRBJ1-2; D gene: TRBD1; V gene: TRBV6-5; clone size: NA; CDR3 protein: CASSRGDRGNYGYTF; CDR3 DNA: TGTGCCAGCAGCCGAGGCGACAGGGGGAACTATGGCTACACCTTC
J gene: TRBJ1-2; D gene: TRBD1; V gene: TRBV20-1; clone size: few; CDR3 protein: CSARDVYRGSNYGYTF; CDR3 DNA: TGCAGTGCTAGAGACGTTTACAGGGGGTCAAACTATGGCTACACCTTC
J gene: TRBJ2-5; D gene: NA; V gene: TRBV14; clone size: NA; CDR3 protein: CASRQDLGRETQYF; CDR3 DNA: TGTGCCAGCAGACAAGATCTGGGCAGGGAGACCCAGTACTTC
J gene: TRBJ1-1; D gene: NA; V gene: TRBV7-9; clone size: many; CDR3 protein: CASSLGTDTEAFF; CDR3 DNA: TGTGCCAGCAGCTTAGGGACCGACACTGAAGCTTTCTTT
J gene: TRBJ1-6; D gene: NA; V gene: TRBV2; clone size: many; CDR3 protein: CASHYRDTTNSPLHF; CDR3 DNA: TGTGCCAGCCATTACCGGGACACAACCAATTCACCCCTCCACTTT
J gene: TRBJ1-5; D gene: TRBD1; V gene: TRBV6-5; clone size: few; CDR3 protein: CASSSRDRANQPQHF; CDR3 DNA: TGTGCCAGCAGTTCCCGGGACAGGGCCAATCAGCCCCAGCATTTT
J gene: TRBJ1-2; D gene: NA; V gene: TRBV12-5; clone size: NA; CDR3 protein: CASGPLRGNNYGYTF; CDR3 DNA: TGTGCTAGTGGTCCCCTCAGGGGCAATAACTATGGCTACACCTTC
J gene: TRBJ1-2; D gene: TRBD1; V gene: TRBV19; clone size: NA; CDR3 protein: CASSLPAGGSEGGYTF; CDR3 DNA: TGTGCCAGCAGTCTCCCCGCAGGGGGCTCCGAAGGTGGCTACACCTTC
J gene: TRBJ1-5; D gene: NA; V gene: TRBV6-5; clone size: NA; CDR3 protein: CASSYGGQGSWPQHF; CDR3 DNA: TGTGCCAGCAGTTATGGAGGGCAGGGAAGTTGGCCCCAGCATTTT
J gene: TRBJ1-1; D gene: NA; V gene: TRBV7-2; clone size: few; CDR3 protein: CASRLLNTEAFF; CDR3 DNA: TGTGCCAGCAGACTCCTAAACACTGAAGCTTTCTTT
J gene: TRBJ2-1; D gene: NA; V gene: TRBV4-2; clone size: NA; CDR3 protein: CASSQGGTAYNEQFF; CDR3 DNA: TGTGCCAGCAGCCAAGGCGGAACAGCCTACAATGAGCAGTTCTTC
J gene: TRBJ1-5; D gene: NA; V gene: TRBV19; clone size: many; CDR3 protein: CASGISVNQPQHF; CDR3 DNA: TGTGCCAGTGGTATCTCAGTGAACCAGCCCCAGCATTTT
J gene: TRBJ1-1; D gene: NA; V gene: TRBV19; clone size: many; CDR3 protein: CASSIERRNTEAFF; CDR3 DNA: TGTGCCAGTAGTATCGAGAGAAGGAACACTGAAGCTTTCTTT
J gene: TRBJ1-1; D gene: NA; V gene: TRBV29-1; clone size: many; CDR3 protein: CSVEERGGDTEAFF; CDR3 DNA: TGCAGCGTTGAAGAAAGGGGGGGGGACACTGAAGCTTTCTTT
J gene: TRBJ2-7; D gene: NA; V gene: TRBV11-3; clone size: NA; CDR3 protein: CASSQGPGLTYEQYF; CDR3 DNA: TGTGCCAGCAGCCAAGGCCCAGGCCTGACCTACGAGCAGTACTTC
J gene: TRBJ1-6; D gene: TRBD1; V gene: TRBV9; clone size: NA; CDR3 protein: CASSGTGANSLLHF; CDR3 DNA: TGTGCCAGCAGCGGGACAGGGGCCAATTCACTCCTCCACTTT
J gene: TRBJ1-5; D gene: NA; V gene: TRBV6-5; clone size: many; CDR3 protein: CASSEDPNQPQHF; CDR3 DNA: TGTGCCAGCAGTGAGGATCCCAATCAGCCCCAGCATTTT
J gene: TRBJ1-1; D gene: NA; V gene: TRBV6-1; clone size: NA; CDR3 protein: CASSVEGVGFAEAFF; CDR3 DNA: TGTGCCAGCAGTGTCGAGGGGGTGGGCTTCGCTGAAGCTTTCTTT
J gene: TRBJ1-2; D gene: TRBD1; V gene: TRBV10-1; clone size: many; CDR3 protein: CASSENVKPTGLDGYTF; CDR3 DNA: TGCGCCAGCAGTGAGAACGTGAAGCCGACAGGGTTGGATGGCTACACCTTC